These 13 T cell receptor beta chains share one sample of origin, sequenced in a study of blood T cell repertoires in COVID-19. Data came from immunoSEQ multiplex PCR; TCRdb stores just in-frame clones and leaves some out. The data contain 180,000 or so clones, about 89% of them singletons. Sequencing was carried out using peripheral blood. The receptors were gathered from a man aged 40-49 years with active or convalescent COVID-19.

CDR3 protein: CASSFDHRPYNEQFF. The CDR3 DNA follows: TGTGCCAGCAGTTTTGATCACAGGCCCTACAATGAGCAGTTCTTC. The J gene is TRBJ2-1, the V gene TRBV28, with D perhaps matching TRBD1 (5 bases). V was cut by 3 bases and J by 2 bases, with 11 bases left in between. The CDR3 runs 15 residues. Looked up from germline, CDR1 is MDHEN and CDR2 is SYDVKM. The full variable domain, completed using reference TRBV28 and TRBJ2-1, is DVKVTQSSRYLVKRTGEKVFLECVQDMDHENMFWYRQDPGLGLRLIYFSYDVKMKEKGDIPEGYSVSREKKERFSLILESASTNQTSMYLCASSFDHRPYNEQFFGPGTRLTVL.

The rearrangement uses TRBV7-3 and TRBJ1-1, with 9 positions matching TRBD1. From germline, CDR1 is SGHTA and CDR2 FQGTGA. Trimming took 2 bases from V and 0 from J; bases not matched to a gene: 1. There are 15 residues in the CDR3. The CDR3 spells CASSLGTGLNTEAFF. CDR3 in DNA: TGTGCCAGCAGCTTAGGGACAGGGCTGAACACTGAAGCTTTCTTT.

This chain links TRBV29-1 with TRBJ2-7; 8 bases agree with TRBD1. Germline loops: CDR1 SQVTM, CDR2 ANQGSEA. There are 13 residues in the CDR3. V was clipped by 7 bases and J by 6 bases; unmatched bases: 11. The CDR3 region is CSARKGQDPEQYF. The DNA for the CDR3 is TGCAGCGCGCGGAAGGGACAGGATCCCGAGCAGTACTTC.

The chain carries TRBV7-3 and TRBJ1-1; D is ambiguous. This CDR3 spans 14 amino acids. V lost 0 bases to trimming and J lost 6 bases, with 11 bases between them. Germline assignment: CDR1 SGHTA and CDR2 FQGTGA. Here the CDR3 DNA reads TGTGCCAGCAGCTTAACGGGAGGGCGGTCTGAAGCTTTCTTT. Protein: CASSLTGGRSEAFF. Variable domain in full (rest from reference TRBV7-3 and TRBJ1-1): GAGVSQTPSNKVTEKGKYVELRCDPISGHTALYWYRQSLGQGPEFLIYFQGTGAADDSGLPNDRFFAVRPEGSVSTLKIQRTERGDSAVYLCASSLTGGRSEAFFGQGTRLTVV.

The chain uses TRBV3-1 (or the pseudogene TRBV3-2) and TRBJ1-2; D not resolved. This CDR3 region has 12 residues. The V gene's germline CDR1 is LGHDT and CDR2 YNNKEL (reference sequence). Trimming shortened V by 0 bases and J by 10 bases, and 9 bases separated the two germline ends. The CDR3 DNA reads TGTGCCAGCAGCCAAGAACAGCTGATCTACACCTTC. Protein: CASSQEQLIYTF.

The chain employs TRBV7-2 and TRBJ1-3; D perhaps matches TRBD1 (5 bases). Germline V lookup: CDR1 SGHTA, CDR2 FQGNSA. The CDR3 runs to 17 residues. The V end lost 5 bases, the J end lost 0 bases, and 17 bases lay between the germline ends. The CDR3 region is CASSPAPQGVSGNTIYF. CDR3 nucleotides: TGTGCCAGCAGCCCCGCTCCACAAGGGGTCTCTGGAAACACCATATATTTT.

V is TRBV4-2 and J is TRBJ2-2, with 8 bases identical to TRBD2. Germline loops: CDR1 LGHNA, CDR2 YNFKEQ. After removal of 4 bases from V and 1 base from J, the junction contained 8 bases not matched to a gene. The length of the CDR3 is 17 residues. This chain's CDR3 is CASSPISGGENTGELFF. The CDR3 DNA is TGTGCCAGCAGCCCTATTTCGGGGGGGGAGAACACCGGGGAGCTGTTTTTT.

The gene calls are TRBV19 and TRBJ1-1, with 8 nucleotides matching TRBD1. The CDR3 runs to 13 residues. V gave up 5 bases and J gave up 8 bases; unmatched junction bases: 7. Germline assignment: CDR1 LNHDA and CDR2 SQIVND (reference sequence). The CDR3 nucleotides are TGTGCCAGTAGTGCCACAGGGGGGTACGAAGCTTTCTTT. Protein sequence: CASSATGGYEAFF.

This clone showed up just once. The CDR3 bases are TGTGCCAGCAGCTTGGCACAGGGCTTCACCGGGGAGCTGTTTTTT. Its translation: CASSLAQGFTGELFF. This sequence joins TRBV5-4 and TRBJ2-2, with D maybe TRBD1 (6 bases). Germline V gene lookup returns CDR1 SGHNT and CDR2 YYREEE (reference sequence). V was trimmed by 0 bases and J by 4 bases, leaving 10 bases between them. The CDR3 sequence is 15 residues long.

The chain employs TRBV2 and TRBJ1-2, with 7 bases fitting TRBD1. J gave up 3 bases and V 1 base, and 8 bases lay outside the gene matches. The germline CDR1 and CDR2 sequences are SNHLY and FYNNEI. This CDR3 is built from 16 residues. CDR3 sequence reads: CASSEGGQAGYYGYTF. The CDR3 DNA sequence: TGTGCCAGCAGTGAAGGAGGACAGGCGGGGTACTATGGCTACACCTTC.

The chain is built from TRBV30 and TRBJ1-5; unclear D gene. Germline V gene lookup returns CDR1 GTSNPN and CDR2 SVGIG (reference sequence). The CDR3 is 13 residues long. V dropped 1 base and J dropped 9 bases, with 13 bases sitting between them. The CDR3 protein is CAWSGSNPGPQHF. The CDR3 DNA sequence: TGTGCCTGGAGTGGCTCCAATCCGGGGCCCCAGCATTTT.

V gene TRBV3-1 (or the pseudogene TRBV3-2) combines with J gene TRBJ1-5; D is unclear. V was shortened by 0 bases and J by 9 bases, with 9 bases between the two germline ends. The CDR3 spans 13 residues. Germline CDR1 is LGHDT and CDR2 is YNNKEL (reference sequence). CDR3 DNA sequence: TGTGCCAGCAGCCAAGACCGCACTTTGCCCCAGCATTTT. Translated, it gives CASSQDRTLPQHF.

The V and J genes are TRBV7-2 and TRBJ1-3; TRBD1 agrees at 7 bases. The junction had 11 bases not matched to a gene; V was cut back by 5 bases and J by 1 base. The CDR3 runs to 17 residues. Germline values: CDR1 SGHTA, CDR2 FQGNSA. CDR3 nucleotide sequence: TGTGCCAGCAGCCCCGGGGGTGGACAGGTGTCTGGAAACACCATATATTTT. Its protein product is CASSPGGGQVSGNTIYF.